This T cell receptor (beta chain) derives from a study of CD8 T cells in ankylosing spondylitis. Study-wide findings and caveats: A CD8+ phenotype characterized the disease-linked clones, which were relatively rare in peripheral blood. Both synovial fluid and blood in reactive arthritis had previously been reported to carry some motif variants. Blood of patients with ankylosing spondylitis appeared to be characterized by a TCR beta motif of eight highly homologous variants.

Quantitative 5'-RACE with molecular barcodes generated TCR beta libraries. TCRdb re-analysed the 5' RACE reads in MiXCR, keeping a single row per CDR3 protein. The sample consists of around 220,000 distinct CDR3 sequences, over 9.5% of them appearing once. CDR3 size: 15 residues. Trimming took 0 bases from V and 1 from J, leaving 10 bases between them. Germline V gene sequence: CDR1 SGHDT, CDR2 YYEEEE. The sample holds many counts of this clonotype. Antigen: not known. The V gene is TRBV5-6, the J gene TRBJ1-1; no firm D call. This clonotype was sampled from a male donor with ankylosing spondylitis or in good health (not recorded which). Sample: blood, either unsorted or a sorted T cell fraction (not recorded which). The CDR3 DNA is TGTGCCAGCAGCTTGGCCAATCCCAGGAACACTGAAGCTTTCTTT. Protein: CASSLANPRNTEAFF.